This T cell receptor beta chain was profiled in a study of Ad26.COV2.S vaccination and SARS-CoV-2 variants. The sample's treatment: about 20 received Ad26.COV2.S at low or high dose, single or two shots; 5 received placebo; per-sample allocation not given. Sample collection was performed on day 63 after the first vaccine or placebo injection. Sequencing used immunoSEQ multiplex PCR; TCRdb keeps in-frame clones, though not all of them. The sample lists roughly 460,000 clones, 70% to 90% occurring once. V shed 1 base, J shed 4 bases, and the junction held 0 bases outside the gene matches. CDR1 and CDR2 (germline): LNHNV, YYDKDF (reference sequence). The CDR3 covers 14 residues. Turning to this clone: The target antigen is unknown.

General study results and limits: In TCR breadth and depth analyses, total T cell responses may have been underestimated.

The rearrangement uses TRBV15 and TRBJ1-4, with 7 bases fitting TRBD1. The TCR sequence derives from a person between 18 and 65 years old who received the Ad26.COV2.S COVID-19 vaccine or a placebo. Sequences were derived from peripheral blood, sampled in a trial of Ad26.COV2.S vaccine versus placebo. The CDR3 here is CATSRGQGNEKLFF. The CDR3 DNA reads TGTGCCACCAGCAGAGGACAGGGTAATGAAAAACTGTTTTTT.